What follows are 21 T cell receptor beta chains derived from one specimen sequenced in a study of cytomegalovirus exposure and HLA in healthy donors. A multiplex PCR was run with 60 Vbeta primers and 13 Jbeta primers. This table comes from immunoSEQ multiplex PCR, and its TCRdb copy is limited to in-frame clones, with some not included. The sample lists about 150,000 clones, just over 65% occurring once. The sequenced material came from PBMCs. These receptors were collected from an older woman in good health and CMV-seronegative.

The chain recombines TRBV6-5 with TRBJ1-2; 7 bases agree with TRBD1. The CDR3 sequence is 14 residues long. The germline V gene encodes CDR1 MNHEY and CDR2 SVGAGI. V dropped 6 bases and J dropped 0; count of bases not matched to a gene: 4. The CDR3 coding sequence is TGTGCCAGCAGCCCCGGACAGGCTAACTATGGCTACACCTTC. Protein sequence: CASSPGQANYGYTF.

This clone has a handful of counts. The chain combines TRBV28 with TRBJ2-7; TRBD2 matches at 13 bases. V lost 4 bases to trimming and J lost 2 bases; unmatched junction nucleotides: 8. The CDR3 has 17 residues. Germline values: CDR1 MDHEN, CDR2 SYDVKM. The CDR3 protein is CASSSSGLAGRAYEQYF. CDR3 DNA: TGTGCCAGCAGTTCCTCGGGACTAGCGGGGCGGGCCTACGAGCAGTACTTC.

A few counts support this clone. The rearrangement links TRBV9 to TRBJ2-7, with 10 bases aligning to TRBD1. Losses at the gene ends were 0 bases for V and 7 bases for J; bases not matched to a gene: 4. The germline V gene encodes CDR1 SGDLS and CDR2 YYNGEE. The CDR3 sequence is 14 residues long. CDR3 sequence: CASSVGDRGREQYF. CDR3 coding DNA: TGTGCCAGCAGCGTAGGGGACAGGGGCCGGGAGCAGTACTTC.

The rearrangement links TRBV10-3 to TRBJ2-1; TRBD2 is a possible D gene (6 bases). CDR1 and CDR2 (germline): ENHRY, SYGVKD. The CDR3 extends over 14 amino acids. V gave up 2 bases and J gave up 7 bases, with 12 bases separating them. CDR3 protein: CAISEARLENEQFF. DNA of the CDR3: TGTGCCATCAGTGAGGCCCGACTAGAAAATGAGCAGTTCTTC.

CDR3 DNA: TGTGCCAGCAGCGCGTTGACAGTAAACACTGAAGCTTTCTTT. Translating it yields CASSALTVNTEAFF. The chain combines TRBV11-2 with TRBJ1-1; the D gene is possibly TRBD1 (5 bases). V gave up 5 bases and J gave up 2 bases, with 12 bases separating them. This CDR3 has 14 amino acids. From germline, CDR1 is SGHAT and CDR2 FQNNGV. Drawing the rest from reference TRBV11-2 and TRBJ1-1, the complete variable domain is EAGVAQSPRYKIIEKRQSVAFWCNPISGHATLYWYQQILGQGPKLLIQFQNNGVVDDSQLPKDRFSAERLKGVDSTLKIQPAKLEDSAVYLCASSALTVNTEAFFGQGTRLTVV.

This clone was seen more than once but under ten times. The chain's CDR3 is CASSHRGWETQYF. DNA for the CDR3: TGTGCCAGCAGCCACAGGGGGTGGGAGACCCAGTACTTC. The J gene is TRBJ2-5, the V gene TRBV7-9, with 8 positions matching TRBD1. The CDR3 length is 13 residues. Germline loops: CDR1 SEHNR, CDR2 FQNEAQ (reference sequence). The ends lost 5 bases at V and 5 bases at J; junction bases unmatched: 4.

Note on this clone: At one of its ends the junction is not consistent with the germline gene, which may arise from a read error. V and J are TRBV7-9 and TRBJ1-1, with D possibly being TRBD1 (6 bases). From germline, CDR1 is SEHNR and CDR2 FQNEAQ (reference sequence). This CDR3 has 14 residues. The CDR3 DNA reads TGTTCCAGCAGCTTAGCCACAGGGCACACTGAAGCTTTCTTT. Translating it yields CSSSLATGHTEAFF.

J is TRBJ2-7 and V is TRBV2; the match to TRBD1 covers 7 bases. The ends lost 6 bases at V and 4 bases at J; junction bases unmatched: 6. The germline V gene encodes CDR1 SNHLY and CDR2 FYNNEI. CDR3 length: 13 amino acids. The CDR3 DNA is TGTGCCAGCAGAACCACAGGGGCGTACGAGCAGTACTTC. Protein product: CASRTTGAYEQYF. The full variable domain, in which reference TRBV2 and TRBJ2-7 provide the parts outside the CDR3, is EPEVTQTPSHQVTQMGQEVILRCVPISNHLYFYWYRQILGQKVEFLVSFYNNEISEKSEIFDDQFSVERPDGSNFTLKIRSTKLEDSAMYFCASRTTGAYEQYFGPGTRLTVT.

Written as DNA, the CDR3 is TGTGCCAGCAGCTTAACCTTCGGGGACAATGGGAGCAATCAGCCCCAGCATTTT. As protein: CASSLTFGDNGSNQPQHF. This chain joins TRBV7-3 and TRBJ1-5, with TRBD1 as a possible D gene (6 bases). This CDR3 comprises 18 residues. CDR1 is SGHTA, CDR2 FQGTGA, per germline. Trimming took 0 bases from V and 1 from J, leaving 16 bases between them.

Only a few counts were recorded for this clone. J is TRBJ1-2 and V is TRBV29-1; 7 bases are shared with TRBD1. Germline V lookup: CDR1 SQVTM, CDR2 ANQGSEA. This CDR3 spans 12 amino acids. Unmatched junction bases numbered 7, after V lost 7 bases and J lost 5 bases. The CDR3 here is CSAWDSSYGYTF. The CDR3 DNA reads TGCAGCGCCTGGGACAGCAGTTATGGCTACACCTTC.

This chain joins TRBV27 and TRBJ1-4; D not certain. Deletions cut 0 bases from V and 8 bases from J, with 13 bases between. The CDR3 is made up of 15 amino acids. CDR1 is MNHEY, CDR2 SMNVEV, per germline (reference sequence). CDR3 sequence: CASSLSSQRYEKLFF. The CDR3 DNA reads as TGTGCCAGCAGTTTATCGTCCCAGAGGTACGAAAAACTGTTTTTT.

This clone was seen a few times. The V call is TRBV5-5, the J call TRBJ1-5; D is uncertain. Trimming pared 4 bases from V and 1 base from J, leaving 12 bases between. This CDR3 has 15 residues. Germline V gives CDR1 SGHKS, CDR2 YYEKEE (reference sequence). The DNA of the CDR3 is TGTGCCAGCAGCCCACTGACGGGAAGCAATCAGCCCCAGCATTTT. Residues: CASSPLTGSNQPQHF.

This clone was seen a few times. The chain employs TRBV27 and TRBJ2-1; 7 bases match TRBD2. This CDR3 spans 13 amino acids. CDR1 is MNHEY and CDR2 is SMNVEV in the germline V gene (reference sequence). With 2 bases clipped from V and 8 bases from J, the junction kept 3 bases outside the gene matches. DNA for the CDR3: TGTGCCAGCAGTTTAAGGGAGGGTTATGAGCAGTTCTTC. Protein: CASSLREGYEQFF.

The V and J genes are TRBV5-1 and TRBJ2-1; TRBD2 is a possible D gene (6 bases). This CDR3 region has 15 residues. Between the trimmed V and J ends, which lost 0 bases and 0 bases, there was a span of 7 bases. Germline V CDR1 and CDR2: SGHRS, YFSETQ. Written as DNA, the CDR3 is TGCGCCAGCAGCTTGGGCGGGGTCTCCTACAATGAGCAGTTCTTC. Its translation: CASSLGGVSYNEQFF.

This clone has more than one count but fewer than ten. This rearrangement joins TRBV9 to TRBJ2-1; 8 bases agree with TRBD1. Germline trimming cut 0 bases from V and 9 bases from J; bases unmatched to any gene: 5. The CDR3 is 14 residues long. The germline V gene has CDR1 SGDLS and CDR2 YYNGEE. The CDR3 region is CASSVAGQGGEQFF. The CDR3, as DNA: TGTGCCAGCAGCGTAGCCGGACAGGGCGGTGAGCAGTTCTTC. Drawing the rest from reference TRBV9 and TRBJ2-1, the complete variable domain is DSGVTQTPKHLITATGQRVTLRCSPRSGDLSVYWYQQSLDQGLQFLIQYYNGEERAKGNILERFSAQQFPDLHSELNLSSLELGDSALYFCASSVAGQGGEQFFGPGTRLTVL.

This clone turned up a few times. CDR3 in amino acids: CASSAKVAGNTEAFF. Written as DNA, the CDR3 is TGCGCCAGCAGCGCAAAGGTAGCGGGGAACACTGAAGCTTTCTTT. The chain carries TRBV5-1 and TRBJ1-1; D unresolved. V gave up 4 bases and J gave up 1 base, with 14 bases separating them. From germline, CDR1 is SGHRS and CDR2 YFSETQ. The CDR3 consists of 15 residues. Based on the CDR3 plus reference TRBV5-1 and TRBJ1-1, the full variable domain is KAGVTQTPRYLIKTRGQQVTLSCSPISGHRSVSWYQQTPGQGLQFLFEYFSETQRNKGNFPGRFSGRQFSNSRSEMNVSTLELGDSALYLCASSAKVAGNTEAFFGQGTRLTVV.

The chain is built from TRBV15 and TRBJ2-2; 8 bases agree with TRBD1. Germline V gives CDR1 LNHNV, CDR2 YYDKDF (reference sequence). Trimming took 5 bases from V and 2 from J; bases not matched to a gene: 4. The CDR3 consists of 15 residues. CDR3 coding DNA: TGTGCCACCAGCCCCCAGGGGGCCAACACCGGGGAGCTGTTTTTT. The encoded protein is CATSPQGANTGELFF.

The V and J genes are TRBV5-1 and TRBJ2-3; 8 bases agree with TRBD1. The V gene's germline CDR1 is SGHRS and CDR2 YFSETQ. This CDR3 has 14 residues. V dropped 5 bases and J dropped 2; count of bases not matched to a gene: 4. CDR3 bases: TGCGCCAGCAGGAAGGACAGGGTCACAGATACGCAGTATTTT. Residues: CASRKDRVTDTQYF.

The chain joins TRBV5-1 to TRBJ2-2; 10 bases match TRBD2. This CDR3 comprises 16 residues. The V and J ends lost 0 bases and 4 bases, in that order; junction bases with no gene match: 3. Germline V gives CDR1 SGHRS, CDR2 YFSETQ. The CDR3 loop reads CASSLGSGGATGELFF. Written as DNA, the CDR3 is TGCGCCAGCAGCTTGGGCAGCGGGGGGGCCACCGGGGAGCTGTTTTTT.

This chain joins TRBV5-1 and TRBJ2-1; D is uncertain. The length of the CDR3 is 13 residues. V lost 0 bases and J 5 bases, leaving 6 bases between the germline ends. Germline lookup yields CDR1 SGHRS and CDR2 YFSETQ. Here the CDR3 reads CASSLVLDNEQFF. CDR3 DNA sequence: TGCGCCAGCAGCTTGGTACTCGACAATGAGCAGTTCTTC.

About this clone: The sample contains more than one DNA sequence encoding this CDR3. The CDR3 sequence: CASTNLREQYF. The CDR3 bases are TGTGCCAGCACTAACTTGAGGGAGCAGTACTTC. The V call is TRBV5-4, the J call TRBJ2-7; D is unclear. V shed 6 bases and J shed 7 bases, with 11 bases lying between them. The CDR3 sequence is 11 residues long. Germline V gene data show CDR1 as SGHNT and CDR2 as YYREEE (reference sequence).